Following are 30 T cell receptor beta chains from one sample sequenced in a study of CD8 T cells in Susac syndrome (dated by TCRdb to about 2019). Receptor libraries were prepared by the immunoSEQ multiplex PCR assay. RNA was extracted with the RNeasy kit and about 0.5 to 1 ug was reverse transcribed using random hexamers. In-frame beta chains were kept once TCRdb had trimmed the public reads at Q25 with fastp and called clones with MiXCR. Identical CDR3 protein sequences are pooled into one entry, listed with their most common genes and DNA. This sample is represented by about 140,000 distinct CDR3 sequences; roughly 95% of them were singletons. The ten largest clones take up less than 0.085% of the sample. Sequences were obtained from CD4+ T cells from PBMCs. These receptors were taken from a human donor with Susac syndrome.

V usage is TRBV5-1 and J usage is TRBJ1-1; 8 bases map to TRBD1. This CDR3 is 16 amino acids long. Losses at the gene ends were 4 bases for V and 0 bases for J; bases not matched to a gene: 8. The V gene's germline CDR1 is SGHRS and CDR2 YFSETQ. The CDR3: CASSLGQGSMNTEAFF. The CDR3, as DNA: TGCGCCAGCAGCCTTGGACAGGGTTCCATGAACACTGAAGCTTTCTTT.

The gene calls are TRBV5-1 and TRBJ1-3; no clear D. Between the trimmed V and J ends, which lost 4 bases and 0 bases, there was a span of 17 bases. This CDR3 is built from 17 residues. In germline, CDR1 is SGHRS, CDR2 YFSETQ. As DNA, the CDR3 is TGCGCCAGCAGCCCTCAGACGCCGACCGGCTCTGGAAACACCATATATTTT. This encodes CASSPQTPTGSGNTIYF.

This chain links TRBV29-1 with TRBJ2-1; maybe TRBD2 (5 bases). V was pared by 5 bases and J by 7 bases, with 12 bases between. Germline V gene sequence: CDR1 SQVTM, CDR2 ANQGSEA. The CDR3 has 12 amino acids. In nucleotides, the CDR3 is TGCAGCGTTCACGGGAAAAGGAATGAGCAGTTCTTC. Protein: CSVHGKRNEQFF.

The V gene is TRBV7-3, the J gene TRBJ2-2; possible D gene TRBD1, 5 bases. Germline CDR1 SGHTA, CDR2 FQGTGA. The CDR3 is 13 amino acids. The V gene lost 8 bases and the J gene lost 8 bases, with 15 bases spanning the gap. Here the CDR3 reads CASGFNPGGELFF. The CDR3 DNA sequence: TGTGCCAGCGGGTTTAACCCAGGGGGGGAGCTGTTTTTT.

This clonotype was detected only once. This chain joins TRBV7-2 and TRBJ2-1; D is unresolved. The CDR3 loop spans 11 amino acids. The germline V gene has CDR1 SGHTA and CDR2 FQGNSA. Between the trimmed V and J ends, which lost 1 base and 8 bases, there was a span of 3 bases. The CDR3 nucleotides are TGTGCCAGCAGCTTAGGGGATGAGCAGTTCTTC. The encoded protein is CASSLGDEQFF.

The V call is TRBV5-1, the J call TRBJ1-5; 7 bases fit TRBD1. The CDR3 loop spans 13 amino acids. The V gene end was trimmed by 5 bases and the J gene end by 4 bases; junction bases not matched to a gene: 3. Germline CDR1 is SGHRS and CDR2 is YFSETQ. CDR3 coding DNA: TGCGCCAGCAGAACAGGGGAGAATCAGCCCCAGCATTTT. Translated, it gives CASRTGENQPQHF.

The rearrangement uses TRBV7-9 and TRBJ1-2; 8 nucleotides match TRBD1. From germline, CDR1 is SEHNR and CDR2 FQNEAQ (reference sequence). This CDR3 is 15 amino acids long. V lost 5 bases to trimming and J lost 2 bases; unmatched junction nucleotides: 7. The CDR3 region has the DNA TGTGCCAGCAGCCTCACCGGGACAGGCAACTATGGCTACACCTTC. Protein: CASSLTGTGNYGYTF.

The chain joins TRBV24-1 to TRBJ1-3; D gene ambiguous. The V gene lost 4 bases and the J gene lost 0 bases, with 9 bases spanning the gap. This CDR3 is 15 amino acids long. Germline V gene data show CDR1 as KGHDR and CDR2 as SFDVKD. The DNA for the CDR3 is TGTGCCACCAGTGAGACGGCAGACTCTGGAAACACCATATATTTT. It translates to CATSETADSGNTIYF.

The chain links TRBV20-1 to TRBJ2-3, with TRBD1 as a possible D gene (6 bases). V lost 1 base and J 6 bases, leaving 14 bases between the germline ends. Germline CDR1 and CDR2: DFQATT and SNEGSKA (reference sequence). The CDR3 covers 14 residues. This CDR3 reads CSARGPMGADTQYF. Here the CDR3 DNA reads TGCAGTGCTAGAGGCCCCATGGGGGCCGATACGCAGTATTTT.

The chain is built from TRBV4-1 and TRBJ2-5; TRBD1 matches at 7 bases. This CDR3 region has 16 residues. Trimming took 4 bases from V and 1 from J; bases not matched to a gene: 9. CDR1 is MGHRA and CDR2 is YSYEKL in the germline V gene. The CDR3 sequence: CASSRIKGTAQETQYF. CDR3 nucleotide sequence: TGCGCCAGCAGCCGTATTAAAGGGACAGCCCAAGAGACCCAGTACTTC.

The rearrangement joins TRBV3-1 to TRBJ2-3; D uncertain. Germline lookup yields CDR1 LGHDT and CDR2 YNNKEL (reference sequence). Trimming removed 8 bases from V and 9 bases from J, with 12 bases in between. The CDR3 consists of 11 residues. CDR3 region: CASSHSATQYF. The CDR3 nucleotides read TGTGCCAGCTCACACAGCGCCACGCAGTATTTT.

The chain has TRBV5-1 and TRBJ2-1, with a tentative D call TRBD1 (5 bases). CDR1 and CDR2 (germline): SGHRS, YFSETQ. V lost 0 bases to trimming and J lost 8 bases, with 21 bases between them. This CDR3 comprises 17 residues. The CDR3 is CASSLGTWSAVGDEQFF. For the CDR3, the DNA is TGCGCCAGCAGCTTGGGTACGTGGTCGGCGGTAGGGGATGAGCAGTTCTTC.

The gene calls are TRBV10-3 and TRBJ2-1; 10 bases agree with TRBD2. With 3 bases clipped from V and 9 bases from J, the junction kept 8 bases outside the gene matches. Germline V gives CDR1 ENHRY, CDR2 SYGVKD. The length of the CDR3 is 15 residues. The CDR3 nucleotides read TGTGCCATCAGTGATGGCCTAGCGGGAGTTGGTGAGCAGTTCTTC. It codes for CAISDGLAGVGEQFF.

This clonotype has a handful of counts. This rearrangement joins TRBV20-1 to TRBJ2-1; D unresolved. Per germline, CDR1 DFQATT and CDR2 SNEGSKA (reference sequence). The V end lost 0 bases, the J end lost 7 bases, and 7 bases lay between the germline ends. This CDR3 has 12 amino acids. The CDR3 sequence: CSARDGVNEQFF. The CDR3 DNA is TGCAGTGCTAGAGATGGTGTGAATGAGCAGTTCTTC.

The chain links TRBV4-1 to TRBJ1-1; unclear D gene. Trimming pared 5 bases from V and 0 bases from J, leaving 16 bases between. This CDR3 comprises 16 residues. Germline V gene data show CDR1 as MGHRA and CDR2 as YSYEKL. CDR3 DNA sequence: TGCGCCAGCAGCAACTCTCGGACGCACATGAACACTGAAGCTTTCTTT. Protein: CASSNSRTHMNTEAFF.

This sequence joins TRBV2 and TRBJ1-5; TRBD1 aligns across 8 bases. V lost 4 bases and J lost 3; bases outside the gene matches: 5. CDR3 length: 15 residues. Germline loops: CDR1 SNHLY, CDR2 FYNNEI. CDR3 amino acids: CASSATGVPNQPQHF. The CDR3 DNA sequence: TGTGCCAGCAGTGCGACAGGGGTCCCCAATCAGCCCCAGCATTTT.

The chain employs TRBV28 and TRBJ2-3; possible D gene TRBD2, 5 bases. Germline V gene sequence: CDR1 MDHEN, CDR2 SYDVKM. There are 16 residues in the CDR3. V lost 6 bases, J lost 2 bases, and 18 bases lay in between. The DNA for the CDR3 is TGTGCCAGCAGGATTAGCCCCCTGAGGGTCACAGATACGCAGTATTTT. Translating gives CASRISPLRVTDTQYF.

This clonotype was counted between two and nine times. DNA for the CDR3: TGTGCCAGCCGATGGGGCCCTGGAGAGACCCAGTACTTC. It yields the protein CASRWGPGETQYF. The chain is built from TRBV12-3 or TRBV12-4 and TRBJ2-5; a weak D match, TRBD1 (5 bases). V lost 8 bases to trimming and J lost 4 bases, with 14 bases between them. The CDR3 runs to 13 residues.

The CDR3 region is CASSQGYRTSGQETQYF. In DNA form, the CDR3 reads TGTGCCAGCAGCCAAGGTTATAGGACTAGCGGACAAGAGACCCAGTACTTC. The rearrangement joins TRBV14 to TRBJ2-5; TRBD2 matches at 10 bases. The germline CDR1 and CDR2 sequences are SGHDN and FVKESK. This CDR3 has 17 amino acids. V shed 1 base and J 2 bases; nucleotides not matched to a gene: 7.

The chain couples TRBV5-6 to TRBJ1-2; 7 nucleotides match TRBD1. The CDR3 loop spans 15 amino acids. The germline CDR1 and CDR2 sequences are SGHDT and YYEEEE. Trimming cost V 1 base and J 8 bases; bases outside gene matches: 11. The CDR3 nucleotides read TGTGCCAGCAGCTTGTTAACAGGGGAGTCGGCCGGCTACACCTTC. Protein sequence: CASSLLTGESAGYTF.

Comments on this clonotype: At one boundary the junction diverges from the germline segment, which might be a read error. The rearrangement joins TRBV2 to TRBJ1-3; TRBD1 matches at 11 bases. CDR3 length equals 16 residues. From germline, CDR1 is SNHLY and CDR2 FYNNEI. CDR3 coding DNA: TGTGCCAGCAGTGATGGGGACAGGGGGTCTGAAAACACCATATATTTT. Translation: CASSDGDRGSENTIYF.

The chain uses TRBV12-3 or TRBV12-4 and TRBJ2-5; TRBD2 agrees at 8 bases. The CDR3 has 15 amino acids. The ends lost 3 bases at V and 3 bases at J; junction bases unmatched: 6. The CDR3 protein is CASSFSSGGEETQYF. CDR3 bases: TGTGCCAGCAGTTTTTCGTCGGGAGGGGAAGAGACCCAGTACTTC.

The chain couples TRBV12-3 or TRBV12-4 to TRBJ2-4; D call uncertain. The ends were cut back, 7 bases at V and 10 bases at J, with 11 bases in the middle. The CDR3 length is 11 residues. The CDR3 bases are TGTGCCAGCACCCCGGTCCCAATTCAGTACTTC. Residues: CASTPVPIQYF.

V and J are TRBV7-3 and TRBJ1-1; tentatively, D is TRBD1 (5 bases). The CDR3 length is 14 residues. V dropped 4 bases and J dropped 1 base, with 10 bases sitting between them. Germline V gene sequence: CDR1 SGHTA, CDR2 FQGTGA. CDR3 loop: CASSSGVRNTEAFF. The CDR3 DNA reads as TGTGCCAGCAGCTCGGGGGTGAGGAACACTGAAGCTTTCTTT.

The chain carries TRBV4-1 and TRBJ1-1, with 7 bases aligning to TRBD1. CDR3 length equals 14 residues. V shed 4 bases, J shed 4 bases, and the junction held 6 bases outside the gene matches. Germline lookup yields CDR1 MGHRA and CDR2 YSYEKL. The DNA of the CDR3 is TGCGCCAGCAGCCCTATAGACAGGGCCACTGAAGCTTTCTTT. This codes for CASSPIDRATEAFF.

This clonotype was recorded only once. At one of its ends the junction is not consistent with the germline gene, which may arise from a read error. The chain has TRBV28 and TRBJ2-3; D ambiguous. The CDR3 has 12 amino acids. Germline values: CDR1 MDHEN, CDR2 SYDVKM. Here the CDR3 reads CASSTDRINSDF. The CDR3 DNA is TGTGCCAGCAGCACCGACCGTATAAATTCGGATTTT.

The chain carries TRBV2 and TRBJ1-1; a possible D gene is TRBD1 (5 bases). Per germline, CDR1 SNHLY and CDR2 FYNNEI. CDR3 length equals 13 residues. Trimming took off 6 bases at V and 4 bases at J, with 12 bases between the two ends. The CDR3 loop is CASSREEATEAFF. DNA of the CDR3: TGTGCCAGCAGCAGGGAGGAAGCCACTGAAGCTTTCTTT. Filled out from reference TRBV2 and TRBJ1-1, the complete variable domain reads EPEVTQTPSHQVTQMGQEVILRCVPISNHLYFYWYRQILGQKVEFLVSFYNNEISEKSEIFDDQFSVERPDGSNFTLKIRSTKLEDSAMYFCASSREEATEAFFGQGTRLTVV.

The chain has TRBV6-5 and TRBJ2-7; 12 bases align to TRBD1. The germline gives CDR1 MNHEY, CDR2 SVGAGI. The CDR3 is 14 amino acids. The V gene end was trimmed by 6 bases and the J gene end by 6 bases; junction bases not matched to a gene: 6. This CDR3 is CASRTGTGGLEQYF. The CDR3, as DNA: TGTGCCAGCAGAACCGGGACAGGGGGCCTCGAGCAGTACTTC.

The rearrangement links TRBV25-1 to TRBJ2-7; 7 positions match TRBD2. There are 13 residues in the CDR3. With 4 bases clipped from V and 2 bases from J, the junction kept 2 bases outside the gene matches. Germline assignment: CDR1 MGHDK and CDR2 SYGVNS. The CDR3 region is CASSAGTTYEQYF. CDR3 DNA: TGTGCCAGCAGTGCCGGGACTACCTACGAGCAGTACTTC.

V is TRBV13 and J is TRBJ1-4, with D uncertain. V dropped 5 bases and J dropped 8 bases, with 9 bases sitting between them. This CDR3 has 12 residues. Germline values: CDR1 PRHDT, CDR2 FYEKMQ (reference sequence). CDR3 coding DNA: TGTGCCAGCAGCGGCCCGGGGGAAAAACTGTTTTTT. This sequence encodes CASSGPGEKLFF.